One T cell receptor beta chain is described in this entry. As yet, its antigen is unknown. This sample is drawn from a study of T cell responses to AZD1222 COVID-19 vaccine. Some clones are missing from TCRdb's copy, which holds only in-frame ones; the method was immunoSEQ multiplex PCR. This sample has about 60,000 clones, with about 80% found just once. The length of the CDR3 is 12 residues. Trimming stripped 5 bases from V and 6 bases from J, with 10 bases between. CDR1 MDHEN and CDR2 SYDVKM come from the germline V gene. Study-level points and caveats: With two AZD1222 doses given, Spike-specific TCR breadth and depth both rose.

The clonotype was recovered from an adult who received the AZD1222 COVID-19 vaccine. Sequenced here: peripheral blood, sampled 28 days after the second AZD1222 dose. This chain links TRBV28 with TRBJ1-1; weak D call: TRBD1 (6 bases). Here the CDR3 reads CASSPPGAEAFF. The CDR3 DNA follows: TGTGCCAGCAGTCCCCCAGGGGCTGAAGCTTTCTTT. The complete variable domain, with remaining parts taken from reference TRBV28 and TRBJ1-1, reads DVKVTQSSRYLVKRTGEKVFLECVQDMDHENMFWYRQDPGLGLRLIYFSYDVKMKEKGDIPEGYSVSREKKERFSLILESASTNQTSMYLCASSPPGAEAFFGQGTRLTVV.